This T cell receptor beta chain was sequenced in a study of OX40 agonist ivuxolimab in advanced cancers. As for this clone: The antigen is undetermined.

The table came from immunoSEQ multiplex PCR; TCRdb's copy has only in-frame clones and leaves some out. The data hold approximately 58,000 clones, with approximately 88% observed a single time. Notes on the study in general: The authors did not determine the antigen specificity of the expanded peripheral T cells. Among the lowest peripheral clonal expansion occurred in 0.1-3.0 mg/kg partial responders.

The V gene's germline CDR1 is SGHNT and CDR2 YYREEE (reference sequence). Trimming shortened V by 5 bases and J by 8 bases, and 13 bases separated the two germline ends. The CDR3 contains 12 residues. The clonotype was recovered from an adult with an advanced solid tumor such as melanoma, head and neck, liver or kidney cancer. The sequences come from CD4+ or CD8+ T cells sorted from blood, collected in a trial of the OX40 agonist ivuxolimab. The chain couples TRBV5-4 to TRBJ1-2; D might be TRBD1 (5 bases). The CDR3 reads CASRFQGFGYTF. CDR3 coding DNA: TGTGCCAGCAGATTCCAGGGATTCGGCTACACCTTC.